This T cell receptor beta chain comes out of a study of OX40 agonist ivuxolimab in advanced cancers. On the study more broadly: Two cutaneous melanoma patients and one hepatocellular carcinoma patient, three in all, had partial responses.

Only in-frame clones appear in the TCRdb table, and some are missing; sequencing was by immunoSEQ multiplex PCR. The table has around 94,000 clones, 91% seen once; the top ten hold 0.65% to 0.85%. Study-wide results and caveats: Both CD4+ and CD8+ T cell populations in blood had undergone clonal expansion by week 6 at 0.1 to 3.0 mg/kg.

The germline V gene has CDR1 SGHNT and CDR2 YYREEE (reference sequence). This CDR3 comprises 15 residues. Trimming took off 2 bases at V and 4 bases at J, with 13 bases between the two ends. In the case of this clone: As yet, its antigen is unknown.

Blood samples were obtained at baseline, cycle 4 day 1, and cycle 7 day 1. The specimen comprised CD4+ or CD8+ T cells sorted from blood, sampled in a trial of the OX40 agonist ivuxolimab. The TCR sequence derives from an adult with an advanced solid tumor such as melanoma, head and neck, liver or kidney cancer. This chain joins TRBV5-4 and TRBJ1-5; D perhaps matches TRBD1 (5 bases). The CDR3 DNA reads as TGTGCCAGCAGCTTCGGAGGGGCCTCAAATCAGCCCCAGCATTTT. It is translated as CASSFGGASNQPQHF.